This T cell receptor (beta chain) was found in a study of blood T cells in healthy people across ages. Study-wide results and caveats: Roughly linear age-related decline in beta diversity appeared, significant by age roughly 40.

On this clonotype itself: Antigen: not known.

V was shortened by 3 bases and J by 2 bases, with 14 bases between the two germline ends. The germline CDR1 and CDR2 sequences are SGHTA and FQGNSA. The CDR3 has 15 residues. Combining a sample-barcoded 5' primer with a J-beta primer mix, a second PCR ran for about 6 to 12 cycles. The template-switch adaptor, which had 12 random nucleotides, put a tag on each cDNA molecule. TCRdb used MiXCR to reprocess the 5' RACE reads, holding one entry per CDR3 protein. The repertoire holds some 930,000 distinct CDR3 sequences, with around 29% as singletons. This sample was shared with a second study, whose subject was T cells of mothers and their children. That investigation notes: Several million TCR beta reads per child versus over 9 million per mother. Overlap in related mother-child pairs always slightly exceeded unrelated pairs, never significantly.

The sequence derives from a woman between 40 and 55 years old in good health. Sequencing was carried out using blood. This chain connects TRBV7-2 to TRBJ2-7; possibly TRBD1 for D (7 bases). The chain's CDR3 is CASSFTGAGPYEQYF. The CDR3 DNA sequence: TGTGCCAGCAGCTTCACAGGGGCGGGACCCTACGAGCAGTACTTC.